This T cell receptor beta chain was recorded in a study of blood T cell repertoires in COVID-19. Overall study: COVID-19 samples from acute and convalescent phases originated in the United States, Italy and Spain. Sources were T cells, B-cell-depleted T cells, or PBMCs; the material itself was cDNA or gDNA.

Original analysis: Quantification of nucleated cells was approximated via reference gene primer amplification. Produced via immunoSEQ multiplex PCR; TCRdb's table is partial and in-frame only. The V and J calls and clone size come from that table; D and trimming were worked out from the DNA. The sample lists 150,000 or so clones; around 83% were seen once. In germline, CDR1 is SGHRS, CDR2 YFSETQ. V lost 4 bases, J lost 5 bases, and 4 bases stayed unmatched. The CDR3 runs 13 residues. This TCR was sampled from an elderly woman with acute or convalescent COVID-19. V and J are TRBV5-1 and TRBJ1-2, with 8 positions matching TRBD1. The sample taken for sequencing was peripheral blood. This chain's CDR3 is CASSQGAFYGYTF. CDR3 coding DNA: TGCGCCAGCAGCCAGGGGGCCTTTTATGGCTACACCTTC.